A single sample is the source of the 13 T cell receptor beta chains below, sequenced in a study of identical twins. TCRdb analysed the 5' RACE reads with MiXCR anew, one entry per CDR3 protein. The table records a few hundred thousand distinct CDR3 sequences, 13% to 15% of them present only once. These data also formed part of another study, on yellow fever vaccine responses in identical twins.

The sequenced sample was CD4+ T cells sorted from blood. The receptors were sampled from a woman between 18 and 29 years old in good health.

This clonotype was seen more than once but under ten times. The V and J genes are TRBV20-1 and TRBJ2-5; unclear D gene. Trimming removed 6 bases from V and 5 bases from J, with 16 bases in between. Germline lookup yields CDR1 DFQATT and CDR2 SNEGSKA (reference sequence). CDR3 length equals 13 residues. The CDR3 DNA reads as TGCAGTGCCACCCTCCCCAGTCCGGAGACCCAGTACTTC. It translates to CSATLPSPETQYF.

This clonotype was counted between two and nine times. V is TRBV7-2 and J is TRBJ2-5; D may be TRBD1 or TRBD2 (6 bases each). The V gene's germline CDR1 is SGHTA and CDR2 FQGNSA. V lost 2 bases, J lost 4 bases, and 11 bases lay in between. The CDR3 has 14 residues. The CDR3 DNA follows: TGTGCCAGCAGCTTACGGGGGCCAGTAGAGACCCAGTACTTC. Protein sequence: CASSLRGPVETQYF.

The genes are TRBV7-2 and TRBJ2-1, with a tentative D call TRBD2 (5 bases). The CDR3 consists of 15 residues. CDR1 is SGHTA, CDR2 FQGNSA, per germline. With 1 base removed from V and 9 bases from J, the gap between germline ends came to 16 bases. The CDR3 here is CASSLVLAGRGEQFF. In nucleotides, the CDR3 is TGTGCCAGCAGCTTAGTCCTTGCCGGACGGGGTGAGCAGTTCTTC.

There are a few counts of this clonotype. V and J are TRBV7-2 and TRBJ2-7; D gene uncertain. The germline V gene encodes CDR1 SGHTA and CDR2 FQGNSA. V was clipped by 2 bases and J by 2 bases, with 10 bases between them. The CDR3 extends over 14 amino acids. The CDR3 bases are TGTGCCAGCAGCTTACTTTCGGATGCCTACGAGCAGTACTTC. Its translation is CASSLLSDAYEQYF.

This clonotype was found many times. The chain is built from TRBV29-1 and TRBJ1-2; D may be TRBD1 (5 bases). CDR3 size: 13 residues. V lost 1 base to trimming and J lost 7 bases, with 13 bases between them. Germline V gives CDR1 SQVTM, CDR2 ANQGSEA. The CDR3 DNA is TGCAGCGTTGAAGGGAAGGGGTTCGGTGGCTACACCTTC. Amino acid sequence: CSVEGKGFGGYTF.

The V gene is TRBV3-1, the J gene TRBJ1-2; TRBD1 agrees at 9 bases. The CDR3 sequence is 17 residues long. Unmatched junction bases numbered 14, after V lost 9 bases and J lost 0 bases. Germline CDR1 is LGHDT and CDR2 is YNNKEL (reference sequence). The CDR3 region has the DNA TGTGCCAGTCAAACTACGGACAGGGGTGCCACTAACTATGGCTACACCTTC. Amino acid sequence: CASQTTDRGATNYGYTF. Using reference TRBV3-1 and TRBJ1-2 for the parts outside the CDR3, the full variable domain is DTAVSQTPKYLVTQMGNDKSIKCEQNLGHDTMYWYKQDSKKFLKIMFSYNNKELIINETVPNRFSPKSPDKAHLNLHINSLELGDSAVYFCASQTTDRGATNYGYTFGSGTRLTVV.

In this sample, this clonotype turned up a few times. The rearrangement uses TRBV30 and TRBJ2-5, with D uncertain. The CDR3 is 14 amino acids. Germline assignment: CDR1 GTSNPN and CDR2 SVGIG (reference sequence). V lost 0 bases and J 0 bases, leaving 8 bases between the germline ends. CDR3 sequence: CAWSVLRNQETQYF. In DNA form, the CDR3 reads TGTGCCTGGAGTGTACTACGGAACCAAGAGACCCAGTACTTC.

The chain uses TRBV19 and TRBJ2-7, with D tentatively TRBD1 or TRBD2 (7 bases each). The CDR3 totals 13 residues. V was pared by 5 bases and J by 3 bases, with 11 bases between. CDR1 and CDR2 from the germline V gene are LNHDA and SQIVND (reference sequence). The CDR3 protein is CASSPGGDYEQYF. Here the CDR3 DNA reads TGTGCCAGTAGTCCAGGGGGGGACTACGAGCAGTACTTC.

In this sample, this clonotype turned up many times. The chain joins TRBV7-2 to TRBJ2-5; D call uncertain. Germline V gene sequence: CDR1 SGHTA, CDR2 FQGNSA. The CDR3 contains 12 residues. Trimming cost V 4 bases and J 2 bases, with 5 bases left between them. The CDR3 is CASSSSQETQYF. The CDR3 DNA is TGTGCCAGCAGCTCAAGTCAAGAGACCCAGTACTTC.

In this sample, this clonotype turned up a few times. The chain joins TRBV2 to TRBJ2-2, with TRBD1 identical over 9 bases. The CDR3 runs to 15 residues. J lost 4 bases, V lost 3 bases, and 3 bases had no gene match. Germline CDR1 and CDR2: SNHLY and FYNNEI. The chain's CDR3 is CASSEDRGITGELFF. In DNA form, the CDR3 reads TGTGCCAGCAGTGAGGACAGGGGAATCACCGGGGAGCTGTTTTTT.

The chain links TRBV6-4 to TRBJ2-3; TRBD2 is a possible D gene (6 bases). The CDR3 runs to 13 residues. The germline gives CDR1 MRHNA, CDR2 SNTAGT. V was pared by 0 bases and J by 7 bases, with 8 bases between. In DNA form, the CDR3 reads TGTGCCAGCAGTGACTCTCGGGGGAATACGCAGTATTTT. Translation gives CASSDSRGNTQYF.

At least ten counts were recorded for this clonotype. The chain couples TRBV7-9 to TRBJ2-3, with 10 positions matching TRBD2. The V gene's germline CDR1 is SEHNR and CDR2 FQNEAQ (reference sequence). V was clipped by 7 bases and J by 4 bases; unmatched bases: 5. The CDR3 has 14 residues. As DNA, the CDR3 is TGTGCCAGCACGCCAGCGGGAGGGGCAGATACGCAGTATTTT. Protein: CASTPAGGADTQYF. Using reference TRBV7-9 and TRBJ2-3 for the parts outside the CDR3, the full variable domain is DTGVSQNPRHKITKRGQNVTFRCDPISEHNRLYWYRQTLGQGPEFLTYFQNEAQLEKSRLLSDRFSAERPKGSFSTLEIQRTEQGDSAMYLCASTPAGGADTQYFGPGTRLTVL.

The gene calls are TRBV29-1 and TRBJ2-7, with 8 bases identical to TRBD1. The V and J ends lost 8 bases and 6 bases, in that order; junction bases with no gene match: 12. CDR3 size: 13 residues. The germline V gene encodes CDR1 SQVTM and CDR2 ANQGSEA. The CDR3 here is CSTQTTGGTEQYF. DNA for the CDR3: TGCAGCACCCAAACTACAGGGGGTACCGAGCAGTACTTC.